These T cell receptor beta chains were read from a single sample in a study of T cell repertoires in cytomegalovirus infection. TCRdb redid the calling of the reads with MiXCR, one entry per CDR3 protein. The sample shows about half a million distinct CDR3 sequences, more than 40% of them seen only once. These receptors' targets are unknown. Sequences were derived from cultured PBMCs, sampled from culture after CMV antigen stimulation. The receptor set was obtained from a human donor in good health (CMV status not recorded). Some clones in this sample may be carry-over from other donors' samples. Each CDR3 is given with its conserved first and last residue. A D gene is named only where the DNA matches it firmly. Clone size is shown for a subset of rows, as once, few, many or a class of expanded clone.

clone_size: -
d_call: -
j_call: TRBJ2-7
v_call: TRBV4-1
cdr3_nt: TGCGCCAGCAGCCAAGATAGGGCAGCGCCAGGATCCCACGAGCAGTACTTC
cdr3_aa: CASSQDRAAPGSHEQYF

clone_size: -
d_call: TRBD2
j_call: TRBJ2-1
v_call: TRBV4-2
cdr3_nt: TGTGCCAGCAGCCAAGTTAATACCCCGGGAGGCTACAATGAGCAGTTCTTC
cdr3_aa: CASSQVNTPGGYNEQFF

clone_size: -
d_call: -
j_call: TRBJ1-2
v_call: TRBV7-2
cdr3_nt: TGTGCCAGCAGCGCTAAACAGGGTATTGGCTACACCTTC
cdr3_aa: CASSAKQGIGYTF

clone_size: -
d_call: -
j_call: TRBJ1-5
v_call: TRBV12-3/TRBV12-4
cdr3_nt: TGTGCCAGCACCCAGGGAAATAGCAATCAGCCCCAGCATTTT
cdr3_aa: CASTQGNSNQPQHF

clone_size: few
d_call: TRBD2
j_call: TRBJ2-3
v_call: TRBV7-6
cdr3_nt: TGTGCCAGCAGCCACCGGTGGACTAGCGGGACAGATACGCAGTATTTT
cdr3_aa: CASSHRWTSGTDTQYF

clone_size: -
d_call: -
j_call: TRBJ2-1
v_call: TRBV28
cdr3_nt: TGCGCCAGCCAGCCGAGGGTAAATGAGCAGTTCTTC
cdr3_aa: CASQPRVNEQFF

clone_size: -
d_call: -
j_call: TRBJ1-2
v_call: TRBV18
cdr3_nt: TGTGCCAGCTCACCAGCCCTGCAGGGGTCTGGCTACACCTTC
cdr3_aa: CASSPALQGSGYTF

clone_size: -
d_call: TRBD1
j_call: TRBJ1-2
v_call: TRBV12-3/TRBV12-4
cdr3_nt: TGTGCCAGCAGTTTTATCACAGGGGTTTACTATGGCTACACCTTC
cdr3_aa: CASSFITGVYYGYTF

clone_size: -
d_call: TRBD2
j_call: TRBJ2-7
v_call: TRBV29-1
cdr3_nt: TGCAGCGTCGCCGGGACTAGCGACGAGCAGTACTTC
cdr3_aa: CSVAGTSDEQYF

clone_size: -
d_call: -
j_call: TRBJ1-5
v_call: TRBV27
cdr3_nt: TGTGCCAGCAGTTTAACCCAATATAGCAATCAGCCCCAGCATTTT
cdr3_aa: CASSLTQYSNQPQHF

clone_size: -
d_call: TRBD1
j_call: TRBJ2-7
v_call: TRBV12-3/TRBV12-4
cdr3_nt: TGTGCCAGCAGCTTGAGACAGGGGGCGTATATAGGGTACGAGCAGTACTTC
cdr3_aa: CASSLRQGAYIGYEQYF

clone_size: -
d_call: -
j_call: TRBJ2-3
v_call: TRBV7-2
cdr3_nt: TGTGCCAGCAGCTTAATGATCACAGATACGCAGTATTTT
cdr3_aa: CASSLMITDTQYF

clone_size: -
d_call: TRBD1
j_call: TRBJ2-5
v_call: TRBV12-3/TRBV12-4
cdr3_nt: TGTGCCAGCGTAGGGACAGTTGGAGAGACCCAGTACTTC
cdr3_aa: CASVGTVGETQYF

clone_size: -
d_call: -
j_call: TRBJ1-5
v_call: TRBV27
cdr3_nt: TGTGCCAGCAGTTTATGGGGACCCCGTAGCAATCAGCCCCAGCATTTT
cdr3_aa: CASSLWGPRSNQPQHF

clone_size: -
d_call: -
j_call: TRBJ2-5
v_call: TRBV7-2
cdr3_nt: TGTGCCAGCAGCTTCTACTATCACAGTGATCAAGAGACCCAGTACTTC
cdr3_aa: CASSFYYHSDQETQYF

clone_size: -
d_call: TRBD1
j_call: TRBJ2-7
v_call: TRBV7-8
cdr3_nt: TGTGCCAGCAGGCCAGGGGGCGAGGAGCAGTACTTC
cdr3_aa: CASRPGGEEQYF

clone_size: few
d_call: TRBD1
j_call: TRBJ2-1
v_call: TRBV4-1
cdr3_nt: TGCGCCAGCAGCCAAGATGGGGGCAGGGGGCATGGGAATGAGCAGTTCTTC
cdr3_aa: CASSQDGGRGHGNEQFF

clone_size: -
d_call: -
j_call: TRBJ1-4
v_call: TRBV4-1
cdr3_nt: TGCGCCAGCAGCCCTCGACGTGCGCTTTACCGAGGAACTAATGAAAAACTGTTTTTT
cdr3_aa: CASSPRRALYRGTNEKLFF

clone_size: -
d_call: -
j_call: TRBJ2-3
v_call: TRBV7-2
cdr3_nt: TGTGCCAGCAGCTTAGGAGGGACGGCTAGCACAGATACGCAGTATTTT
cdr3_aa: CASSLGGTASTDTQYF

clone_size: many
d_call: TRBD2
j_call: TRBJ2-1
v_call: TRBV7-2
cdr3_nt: TGTGCCAGCAGCTTGGGACTAAATGAGCAGTTCTTC
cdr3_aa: CASSLGLNEQFF

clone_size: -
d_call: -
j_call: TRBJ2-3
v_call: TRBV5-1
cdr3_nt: TGCGCCAGCAGCTTGAGAGGGGTATTAGATACGCAGTATTTT
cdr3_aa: CASSLRGVLDTQYF

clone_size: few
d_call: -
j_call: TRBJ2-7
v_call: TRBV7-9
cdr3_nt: TGTGCCAGCAGCGAGGGAGCAGGCTCCTACGAGCAGTACTTC
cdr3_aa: CASSEGAGSYEQYF

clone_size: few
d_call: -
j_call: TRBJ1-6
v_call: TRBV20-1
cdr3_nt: TGCAGTGCTAGGGAGACTTGGGATTCACCCCTCCACTTT
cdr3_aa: CSARETWDSPLHF

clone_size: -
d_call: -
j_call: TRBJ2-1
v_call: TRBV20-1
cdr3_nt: TGCAGTGCTAGAGCTAGGACGGGTCCGGGTAATGAGCAGTTCTTC
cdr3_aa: CSARARTGPGNEQFF

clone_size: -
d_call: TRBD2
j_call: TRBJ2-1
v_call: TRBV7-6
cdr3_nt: TGTGCCAGCAGCTCAAAGGGGCTAGCGGGGCACAATGAGCAGTTCTTC
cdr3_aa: CASSSKGLAGHNEQFF

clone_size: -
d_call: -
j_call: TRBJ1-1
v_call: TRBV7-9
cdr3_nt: TGTGCCAGCAGCTCAATCCGGGACACCCGAGGGCCTGAAGCTTTCTTT
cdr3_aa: CASSSIRDTRGPEAFF

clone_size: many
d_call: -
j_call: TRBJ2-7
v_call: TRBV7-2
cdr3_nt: TGTGCCAGCAGCCCGAGGGTAGGCTACGAGCAGTACTTC
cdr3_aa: CASSPRVGYEQYF

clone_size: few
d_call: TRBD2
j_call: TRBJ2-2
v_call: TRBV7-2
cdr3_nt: TGTGCCAGCAGCCCGCCCGGGACTAGCGGGGCCACCGGGGAGCTGTTTTTT
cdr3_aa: CASSPPGTSGATGELFF

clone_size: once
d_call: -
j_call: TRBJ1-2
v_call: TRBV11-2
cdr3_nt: TGTGCCAGCAGCTACACAGAGGGCTTAGACGGCTACACCTTC
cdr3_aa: CASSYTEGLDGYTF

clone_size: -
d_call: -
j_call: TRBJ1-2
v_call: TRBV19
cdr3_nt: TGTGCCAGTAGTATACGCCCTTATGGCTACACCTTC
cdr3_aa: CASSIRPYGYTF

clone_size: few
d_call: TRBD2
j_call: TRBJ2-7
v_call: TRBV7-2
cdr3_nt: TGTGCCAGCAGCTTAGCGGGACTAGCGGGCGAGCAGTACTTC
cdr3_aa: CASSLAGLAGEQYF

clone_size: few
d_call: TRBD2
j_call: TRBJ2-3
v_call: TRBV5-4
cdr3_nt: TGTGCCATATCCCGGGGGGGTAGAGATACGCAGTATTTT
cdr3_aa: CAISRGGRDTQYF

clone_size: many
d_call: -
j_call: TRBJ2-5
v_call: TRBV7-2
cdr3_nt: TGTGCCAGCAGCTGGGAGTCGCTTCAAGAGACCCAGTACTTC
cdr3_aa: CASSWESLQETQYF

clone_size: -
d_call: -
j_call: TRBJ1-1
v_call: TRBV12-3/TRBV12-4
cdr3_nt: TGTGCCAGCAGTTTAGAGGCGGTCGTGGGCGCTGAAGCTTTCTTT
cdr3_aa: CASSLEAVVGAEAFF

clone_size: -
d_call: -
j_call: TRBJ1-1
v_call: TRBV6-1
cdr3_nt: TGTGCCAGCAGTGAAGTGGCAGGGAGAGCTTTCTTT
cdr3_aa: CASSEVAGRAFF

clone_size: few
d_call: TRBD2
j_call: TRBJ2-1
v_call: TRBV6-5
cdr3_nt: TGTGCCAGCAGTTCCCCGGGACTAGCGGGAGTAGAGCAGTTCTTC
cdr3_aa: CASSSPGLAGVEQFF

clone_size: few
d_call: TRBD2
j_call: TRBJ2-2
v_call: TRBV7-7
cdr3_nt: TGTGCCAGCAGTACCCCCGCCAGTCGGGGAGGGCCGATCGGGGAGCTGTTTTTT
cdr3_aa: CASSTPASRGGPIGELFF

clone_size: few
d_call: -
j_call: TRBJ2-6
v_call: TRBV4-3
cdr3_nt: TGCGCCAGCAGCCCCCGGCCGTCTGGGGCCAACGTCCTGACTTTC
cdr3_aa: CASSPRPSGANVLTF